The 10 T cell receptor beta chains below were found in one sample sequenced in a study of T cell changes during pregnancy in multiple sclerosis. Here immunoSEQ multiplex PCR was the method, and the copy in TCRdb shows in-frame clones only, minus some. The data show approximately 57,000 clones, just over 90% seen once. The sequenced sample was CD4+ T cells from peripheral blood mononuclear cells, obtained in the second trimester of pregnancy. The source is a female donor with multiple sclerosis, enrolled in a pregnancy study.

The rearrangement links TRBV9 to TRBJ2-7; D is uncertain. Germline V CDR1 and CDR2: SGDLS, YYNGEE. The V and J ends lost 0 bases and 0 bases respectively, with 7 bases between them. The CDR3 runs 14 residues. The CDR3 sequence is CASSVGGSSYEQYF. CDR3 bases: TGTGCCAGCAGCGTAGGCGGCAGCTCCTACGAGCAGTACTTC. The full variable domain, rest sourced from reference TRBV9 and TRBJ2-7, is DSGVTQTPKHLITATGQRVTLRCSPRSGDLSVYWYQQSLDQGLQFLIQYYNGEERAKGNILERFSAQQFPDLHSELNLSSLELGDSALYFCASSVGGSSYEQYFGPGTRLTVT.

V is TRBV5-1 and J is TRBJ1-2; maybe TRBD1 (5 bases). V lost 4 bases to trimming and J lost 1 base, with 8 bases between them. Per the germline V gene, CDR1 is SGHRS and CDR2 is YFSETQ. The CDR3 is made up of 13 amino acids. Written as DNA, the CDR3 is TGCGCCAGCAGCGCGGGACTTAACTATGGCTACACCTTC. Translation gives CASSAGLNYGYTF.

The chain is built from TRBV5-4 and TRBJ1-5; TRBD1 aligns across 9 bases. Germline loops: CDR1 SGHNT, CDR2 YYREEE (reference sequence). J lost 6 bases, V lost 0 bases, and 4 bases had no gene match. The CDR3 sequence is 15 residues long. CDR3 coding DNA: TGTGCCAGCAGCTTGGACAGGGGGCATGGTCAGCCCCAGCATTTT. Encoded protein: CASSLDRGHGQPQHF.

V and J are TRBV9 and TRBJ1-1; 8 positions match TRBD1. CDR1 SGDLS and CDR2 YYNGEE come from the germline V gene. Losses at the gene ends were 4 bases for V and 3 bases for J; bases not matched to a gene: 11. The CDR3 sequence is 16 residues long. In nucleotides, the CDR3 is TGTGCCAGCAGCACAGCCCCCGGACAGGGATACACTGAAGCTTTCTTT. This gives the protein CASSTAPGQGYTEAFF.

This CDR3 is CASSWGTARGETQYF. CDR3 nucleotides: TGTGCCAGCAGCTGGGGGACCGCCCGGGGGGAGACCCAGTACTTC. This chain joins TRBV7-2 and TRBJ2-5; D may be TRBD2 (6 bases). Germline CDR1 SGHTA, CDR2 FQGNSA. This CDR3 comprises 15 residues. Trimming left V 4 bases short and J 5 bases short, with 17 bases between.

The chain has TRBV1 and TRBJ2-7; no check of the table's D call, TRBD2, against the DNA was made. TRBV1 is a pseudogene. The CDR3 has 13 amino acids. CDR3 in amino acids: CTSSSGVPYEQYF. The CDR3 DNA reads as TGCACCAGCAGCAGCGGGGTACCCTACGAGCAGTACTTC.

The chain employs TRBV25-1 and TRBJ2-2; TRBD2 matches 8 bases. Germline lookup yields CDR1 MGHDK and CDR2 SYGVNS. The CDR3 runs to 15 residues. After removal of 6 bases from V and 5 bases from J, the junction contained 8 bases not matched to a gene. The CDR3 loop reads CASRGGTSKTGELFF. CDR3 DNA sequence: TGTGCCAGCAGGGGAGGGACTAGTAAAACCGGGGAGCTGTTTTTT.

V gene TRBV21-1 combines with J gene TRBJ1-3. TRBV21-1 corresponds to a pseudogene. This CDR3 has 13 residues. The CDR3 DNA follows: TGTGCCAGCAGACCCGGCTCTGGAAACACCATATATTTT. Amino acids: CASRPGSGNTIYF.

The chain joins TRBV5-4 to TRBJ2-5; tentative D call: TRBD2 (5 bases). Per germline, CDR1 SGHNT and CDR2 YYREEE (reference sequence). CDR3 length: 14 amino acids. Deletions cut 0 bases from V and 1 base from J, with 7 bases between. The CDR3 bases are TGTGCCAGCAGCTTGGCCGGGATCCAAGAGACCCAGTACTTC. It yields the protein CASSLAGIQETQYF. The full variable domain, in which reference TRBV5-4 and TRBJ2-5 provide the parts outside the CDR3, is ETGVTQSPTHLIKTRGQQVTLRCSSQSGHNTVSWYQQALGQGPQFIFQYYREEENGRGNFPPRFSGLQFPNYSSELNVNALELDDSALYLCASSLAGIQETQYFGPGTRLLVL.

As DNA, the CDR3 is TGTGCCAGCAGCTTGACAGGGGAAGCTAACTATGGCTACACCTTC. It codes for CASSLTGEANYGYTF. The V gene is TRBV5-6, the J gene TRBJ1-2; 7 nucleotides align to TRBD1. The CDR3 length is 15 residues. Germline trimming cut 1 base from V and 0 bases from J; bases unmatched to any gene: 3. CDR1 and CDR2 (germline): SGHDT, YYEEEE. Full variable domain (rest looked up from reference TRBV5-6 and TRBJ1-2): DAGVTQSPTHLIKTRGQQVTLRCSPKSGHDTVSWYQQALGQGPQFIFQYYEEEERQRGNFPDRFSGHQFPNYSSELNVNALLLGDSALYLCASSLTGEANYGYTFGSGTRLTVV.